This T cell receptor beta chain originates from a study of T-cell memory formation after mild COVID-19. The study's findings and limits: Day 15 to 85 contracting clones showed balanced CD4/CD8; later expanders leaned CD4+.

Trimming removed 0 bases from V and 2 bases from J, with 12 bases in between. The CDR3 has 16 amino acids. Germline CDR1 and CDR2: MNHEY and SVGEGT. Employing constant-segment primers, 5'RACE generated TCR alpha and TCR beta cDNA libraries bearing sample barcodes and UMIs. TCRdb fed the 5' RACE reads into MiXCR, producing one record per CDR3 protein. The sample includes approximately 260,000 distinct CDR3 sequences, roughly a sixth of them seen just once. Only a few counts were recorded for this clonotype. Its matching antigen is unknown. The TCR was taken from a man aged 18 to 29 who had mild COVID-19 (a few samples of this study predate the infection). Cell type and time point are not known. The rearrangement joins TRBV6-2 or TRBV6-3 to TRBJ2-3, with D perhaps matching TRBD1 (5 bases). The material sequenced was PBMCs or a T cell subset sorted from them (not recorded which). The CDR3 protein is CASSYSVGAPTDTQYF. CDR3 bases: TGTGCCAGCAGTTACTCAGTTGGGGCACCCACAGATACGCAGTATTTT.